Listed here are 10 T cell receptor beta chains from one sample, sequenced in a study of blood T cell repertoires in COVID-19 (TCRdb year 2020). Library method: the immunoSEQ multiplex PCR assay. TCRdb took over this immuneACCESS table, retaining in-frame rearrangements with V and J assigned. Such tables are incomplete; in checked studies, under half of the missing clones stem from an unresolved V gene, and the remainder is unexplained. The sample table records around 78,000 clones; roughly 85% of these occur just once. The ten largest clones add up to around 26% of the sample. Sequenced: peripheral blood. Receptors were obtained from a man in his fifties or sixties with active or convalescent COVID-19.

This sequence joins TRBV6-5 and TRBJ1-1, with D uncertain. The germline gives CDR1 MNHEY, CDR2 SVGAGI. The CDR3 is 12 residues long. The V end lost 2 bases, the J end lost 7 bases, and 8 bases lay between the germline ends. CDR3 nucleotide sequence: TGTGCCAGCAGTTACCGGAGAGGTGAAGCTTTCTTT. This gives the protein CASSYRRGEAFF.

This clone came up once. This chain uses TRBV19 with TRBJ2-1, with D maybe TRBD2 (5 bases). With 6 bases removed from V and 4 bases from J, the gap between germline ends came to 10 bases. CDR1 LNHDA and CDR2 SQIVND come from the germline V gene (reference sequence). This CDR3 is built from 13 residues. In DNA, the CDR3 is TGTGCCAGTAGCAGGACTGAGTACAATGAGCAGTTCTTC. Protein: CASSRTEYNEQFF.

The CDR3 DNA is TGTGCCAGCACCCGTTCGAAAAGAGACAATCAGCCCCAGCATTTT. Protein sequence: CASTRSKRDNQPQHF. This sequence joins TRBV6-5 and TRBJ1-5, with D unresolved. The CDR3 length is 15 residues. V lost 7 bases and J lost 3, with 16 bases in between. Looked up from germline, CDR1 is MNHEY and CDR2 is SVGAGI.

This chain uses TRBV3-1 (or the pseudogene TRBV3-2) with TRBJ1-5; TRBD1 aligns across 7 bases. With 3 bases clipped from V and 0 bases from J, the junction kept 2 bases outside the gene matches. The germline V gene encodes CDR1 LGHDT and CDR2 YNNKEL (reference sequence). This CDR3 has 15 residues. The CDR3 is CASSQGTDSNQPQHF. The DNA of the CDR3 is TGTGCCAGCAGCCAGGGGACAGATAGCAATCAGCCCCAGCATTTT.

The chain employs TRBV7-6 and TRBJ2-1; 9 nucleotides match TRBD2. CDR3 length: 15 residues. The germline V gene encodes CDR1 SGHVS and CDR2 FNYEAQ. V dropped 1 base and J dropped 7; count of bases not matched to a gene: 5. The CDR3 is CASSLVSGSINEQFF. CDR3 DNA: TGTGCCAGCAGCTTAGTTAGCGGGAGTATAAATGAGCAGTTCTTC.

This chain uses TRBV19 with TRBJ2-3; D is unclear. The CDR3 is made up of 12 amino acids. Trimming shortened V by 6 bases and J by 0 bases, and 4 bases separated the two germline ends. CDR1 and CDR2 from the germline V gene are LNHDA and SQIVND (reference sequence). In nucleotides, the CDR3 is TGTGCCAGTAGCGGGAGCACAGATACGCAGTATTTT. Translated, it gives CASSGSTDTQYF.

V is TRBV6-1 and J is TRBJ2-1; TRBD2 matches at 11 bases. Germline values: CDR1 MNHNS, CDR2 SASEGT. J gave up 8 bases and V 2 bases, and 17 bases lay outside the gene matches. The CDR3 has 19 residues. The CDR3: CASSEPSSYSGRAKDEQFF. In nucleotides, the CDR3 is TGTGCCAGCAGTGAACCGTCCTCCTATAGCGGGAGGGCCAAAGATGAGCAGTTCTTC.

The chain combines TRBV7-2 with TRBJ1-2; possibly TRBD1 for D (5 bases). This CDR3 spans 16 amino acids. The V gene's germline CDR1 is SGHTA and CDR2 FQGNSA. V lost 5 bases, J lost 0 bases, and 16 bases lay in between. DNA for the CDR3: TGTGCCAGCAGCACGGACATACTGTTAGCTAACTATGGCTACACCTTC. Its translation is CASSTDILLANYGYTF.

The rearrangement joins TRBV29-1 to TRBJ1-2; D remains unclear. The length of the CDR3 is 12 residues. V was cut by 3 bases and J by 7 bases, with 12 bases left in between. The V gene's germline CDR1 is SQVTM and CDR2 ANQGSEA. The CDR3 nucleotides are TGCAGCGTTGATTGGCAGTCCGCTGGCTACACCTTC. Its protein product is CSVDWQSAGYTF.

The chain has TRBV27 and TRBJ2-7, with 7 bases that match TRBD1. Germline V gene sequence: CDR1 MNHEY, CDR2 SMNVEV (reference sequence). V was clipped by 3 bases and J by 0 bases; unmatched bases: 2. The CDR3 extends over 14 amino acids. This chain's CDR3 is CASSLDRSSYEQYF. The CDR3 coding sequence is TGTGCCAGCAGTTTGGACAGGAGCTCCTACGAGCAGTACTTC.